This T cell receptor beta chain was recorded in a study of Japanese encephalitis immunity and Zika vaccine responses (dated by TCRdb to the early 2020s). About the study as a whole: Three 5.0 ug doses of alum-adjuvanted ZPIV were administered to included participants at weeks 0, 4 and 28. Over 9 participants were given two doses of JEV vaccine (IXIARO) 28 days apart, two to three months before the first ZPIV dose. One dose of YFV vaccine (YF-VAX) was administered before ZPIV to about 12 participants, and several participants were flavivirus-naive. About 6 representative participants from each pre-vaccination group were selected for TCR sequencing, using samples from week 0 (after pre-vaccination and before ZPIV) and week 52. In addition, the TCR repertoires of a few flavivirus-naive individuals were analyzed at weeks 2, 6 and 52 after ZPIV vaccination began. For stimulations, either ZIKV structural-protein peptide pools divided into flavivirus-conserved and non-conserved sets or JEV or YFV peptides matching the pre-vaccination were used. The ZIKV peptides, 15-mers that overlapped by 11 residues, were chosen for containing NetMHCpan/NetMHCII-predicted epitopes with affinity below 50 nM. The study tested whether CD4 T cell responses to the Zika vaccine were shaped by prior Japanese encephalitis virus (JEV) or yellow fever virus (YFV) vaccination.

The CDR3 contains 14 residues, cysteine and phenylalanine counted. The retained sequence is limited to the CDR3, 42 bases, with the frame set at the first base. At the junction V is shortened by 1 base and J by 1 base; bases outside the gene matches: 1. According to the germline V gene, CDR1 reads LGHNA and CDR2 reads YSLEER. This clonotype is deemed medium-sized (0.01 to 0.1%). One base away there is no much larger clone; base qualities are not given. PBMCs were stained with CellTrace CFSE and grown for six to seven days in RPMI containing around 8.1% human serum and peptide pools at about 0.98 ug/mL each. The enrolled adults were healthy, and microneutralization screening showed them to be seronegative for ZIKV, JEV, YFV, DENV and WNV. Samples were obtained from a phase 1, double-blinded, randomized, placebo-controlled trial of an alum-adjuvanted Zika purified-inactivated virus (ZPIV) vaccine. Peripheral blood mononuclear cells were isolated by standard procedure and stored frozen in liquid nitrogen until use.

The library was made by 5' RACE. Before sequencing, the TCRbeta libraries were pooled in amounts proportional to the number of cells sorted for each library. Total RNA was extracted from sorted cells with RNAzol RT, and cDNA was synthesized with an oligo(dT) primer and a template-switching oligo. Using Kapa HiFi, PCR amplified the TCRbeta V-CDR3-J region between a SMARTer oligo primer and a TCRbeta constant-region primer. Illumina adaptors and sample-specific index barcodes were added in a second PCR, followed by HighPrep bead cleanup and Bioanalyzer confirmation of a band of roughly 650 bp. Libraries were sequenced on an Illumina MiSeq with 2x151 bp paired-end reads. In the original analysis: Reads were demultiplexed with an in-house Java program, and MiXCR assigned TCRbeta annotations and counted clonotypes. Repertoire overlap was assessed with Morisita-Horn indices from the R package vegan, and UPGMA clustering and Circos plots of recurring clonotypes were generated. Shannon diversity and richness were normalized to the highest possible value given the input cell numbers, yielding values from 0 to 1. CDR3beta sequences were aligned using MUSCLE, distances were calculated using SeqinR, and multidimensional scaling was plotted in R. TCRdb trimmed public reads at Q25 via fastp, called clones via MiXCR and kept in-frame beta chains. Each record represents a unique CDR3 protein, reported with the most common genes and DNA among its rows. For this entry, the V and J calls and clone size follow TCRdb and not the study's own pipeline. Counted in this sample were approximately 220 distinct CDR3 sequences; more than 2.5% of them appeared once. The ten largest account for 30% of the sample.

Study-level results and caveats: CD8 T cell responses to ZIKV peptide pools were of very low magnitude and seen in only a few individuals. Only a subset of trial participants with three doses and adequate samples was analyzed, not the entire vaccinated cohort. The individual peptides behind the cross-reactive responses were not identified because limits on sample size made peptide-pool deconvolution impossible. After ZPIV, a significant decrease in repertoire richness of CD4 T cells responding to conserved ZIKV epitopes was observed in JEV-pre-vaccinated donors. Higher repertoire similarity across time-points and stimulations was observed in JEV-pre-vaccinated donors than in YFV-pre-vaccinated donors, indicating that more clonotypes were common to ZIKV and JEV stimulation. The samples grouped by participant and showed no similarity across individuals, which suggests that no public TCRs were detected.

Sequenced material: antigen-activated CD8+ T cells from blood, cultured, taken during a Zika inactivated vaccine study. The chain was built from TRBV4-3 and TRBJ2-7; the junction holds 7 bases that match TRBD1. This TCR derives from an adult man who received an inactivated Zika virus vaccine. The sequenced DNA: TGCGCCAGCAGCCAAGTGGGACAGTCCTACGAGCAGTACTTC. This yields the protein CASSQVGQSYEQYF.